This T cell receptor (beta chain) was identified during a study of blood T cell repertoires in COVID-19. Across the study: Specimens from acute and convalescent COVID-19 originated in the United States, Italy and Spain. The analysed material was cDNA or gDNA that came from T cells, B-cell-depleted T cells, or PBMCs.

Germline V gene lookup returns CDR1 SGHRS and CDR2 YFSETQ. V lost 0 bases and J lost 6; bases outside the gene matches: 6. The CDR3 contains 15 residues. Methods used by the authors: Reference gene primers were amplified, and this amplification served to estimate nucleated cell counts. Generated by immunoSEQ multiplex PCR, the TCRdb table keeps only in-frame clones and is missing some. That table is the source of V, J and clone size, and D and trimming were worked out from the DNA. The sample contains around 80,000 clones, over 75% of which appear only once. The chain has TRBV5-1 and TRBJ2-7, with TRBD2 identical over 10 bases. What was sequenced was peripheral blood. The TCR originated in a man of 80 years or more with acute or convalescent COVID-19. The CDR3 loop reads CASSLGVTSGPEQYF. The CDR3 DNA sequence: TGCGCCAGCAGCTTGGGAGTGACTAGCGGGCCCGAGCAGTACTTC.